This is a list of T cell receptor beta chains from one sample in a study of blood T cell repertoires in COVID-19. TCRdb's table, derived via immunoSEQ multiplex PCR, lists solely in-frame clones and lacks some. This sample has hundreds of thousands of clones, with approximately 86% found just once. The sample consisted of peripheral blood. The receptors were gathered from a man aged 55-75 years who had recovered from COVID-19. Both conserved end residues are part of each CDR3. A D gene is named only where the DNA matches it firmly. Expanded clones are given a class, and other clones once, few, many or no size at all.

d_call,j_call,clone_size,v_call,cdr3_aa,cdr3_nt
TRBD1,TRBJ2-1,.,TRBV11-2,CASSSYRGSSRNEQFF,TGTGCCAGCAGCTCATACAGGGGATCGAGTAGGAATGAGCAGTTCTTC
.,TRBJ2-7,once,TRBV7-8,CASSPRIPSYEQYF,TGTGCCAGCAGCCCTAGGATACCCAGCTACGAGCAGTACTTC
.,TRBJ1-1,.,TRBV5-6,CASSFIGRDTEAFF,TGTGCCAGCAGCTTTATTGGGAGGGACACTGAAGCTTTCTTT
.,TRBJ2-1,many,TRBV2,CASGAGGRNEQFF,TGTGCCAGCGGGGCAGGTGGGAGGAATGAGCAGTTCTTC
TRBD1,TRBJ1-1,.,TRBV29-1,CSVKDPGQVGGTEAFF,TGCAGCGTAAAGGACCCGGGACAGGTGGGGGGCACTGAAGCTTTCTTT
.,TRBJ2-5,once,TRBV30,CAWSVQGPETQYF,TGTGCCTGGAGTGTACAGGGACCGGAGACCCAGTACTTC
TRBD1,TRBJ1-6,.,TRBV2,CASRGQANSPLHF,TGTGCCAGCAGGGGACAGGCTAATTCACCCCTCCACTTT
TRBD1,TRBJ2-2,.,TRBV5-1,CASSFTPGQGLPNTGELFF,TGCGCCAGCAGCTTTACCCCGGGACAGGGGCTCCCGAACACCGGGGAGCTGTTTTTT
TRBD2,TRBJ2-7,.,TRBV19,CASSRATSVGPYEQYF,TGTGCCAGTAGTAGAGCGACTAGCGTGGGACCCTACGAGCAGTACTTC
TRBD1,TRBJ2-7,.,TRBV7-9,CASSYDRGVDEQYF,TGTGCCAGCAGCTACGACAGGGGGGTCGACGAGCAGTACTTC
TRBD1,TRBJ2-3,.,TRBV5-4,CASSLEGAADTQYF,TGTGCCAGCAGCTTGGAGGGGGCCGCAGATACGCAGTATTTT
.,TRBJ1-2,.,TRBV2,CASSARGSYGYTF,TGTGCCAGCAGTGCACGAGGGAGCTATGGCTACACCTTC
.,TRBJ2-5,.,TRBV7-2,CASSSPAETQYF,TGTGCCAGCAGCTCCCCCGCGGAGACCCAGTACTTC
TRBD2,TRBJ2-1,.,TRBV7-2,CASSLVGLAGGNEQFF,TGTGCCAGCAGCCTCGTGGGACTAGCGGGCGGCAATGAGCAGTTCTTC
.,TRBJ1-2,.,TRBV28,CASSLGQIYGYTF,TGTGCCAGCAGTTTGGGCCAGATCTATGGCTACACCTTC
TRBD1,TRBJ1-2,.,TRBV19,CASSPRQGGNYGYTF,TGTGCCAGTAGTCCCCGACAGGGGGGAAACTATGGCTACACCTTC
.,TRBJ1-1,.,TRBV27,CASRRKRDTEAFF,TGTGCCAGCAGGAGGAAGAGGGACACTGAAGCTTTCTTT
TRBD2,TRBJ2-7,.,TRBV9,CASSASGTSGVREQYF,TGTGCCAGCAGCGCATCCGGGACTAGCGGGGTAAGGGAGCAGTACTTC
.,TRBJ2-3,.,TRBV2,CASSSRPDTQYF,TGTGCCAGCAGCTCCCGTCCAGATACGCAGTATTTT
TRBD1,TRBJ2-1,once,TRBV30,CAWSKTGGFYNEQFF,TGTGCCTGGAGCAAGACAGGGGGCTTTTACAATGAGCAGTTCTTC
TRBD1,TRBJ2-2,.,TRBV18,CASTGGDTGELFF,TGTGCAAGCACAGGGGGAGACACCGGGGAGCTGTTTTTT
.,TRBJ2-4,.,TRBV21-1,CASSPEWGPPRF,TGTGCCAGCAGCCCGGAATGGGGGCCCCCCCGCTTC
TRBD2,TRBJ2-7,.,TRBV6-2/TRBV6-3,CASSTSGVLVTYEQYF,TGTGCCAGCAGTACAAGCGGGGTCTTGGTAACCTACGAGCAGTACTTC
TRBD2,TRBJ2-3,.,TRBV24-1,CATSDPLSGGIVDTQYF,TGTGCCACCAGTGATCCCCTCAGCGGGGGTATTGTAGATACGCAGTATTTT
.,TRBJ2-1,.,TRBV24-1,CATSVGEVLDEQFF,TGTGCCACCAGTGTAGGGGAAGTGTTAGATGAGCAGTTCTTC